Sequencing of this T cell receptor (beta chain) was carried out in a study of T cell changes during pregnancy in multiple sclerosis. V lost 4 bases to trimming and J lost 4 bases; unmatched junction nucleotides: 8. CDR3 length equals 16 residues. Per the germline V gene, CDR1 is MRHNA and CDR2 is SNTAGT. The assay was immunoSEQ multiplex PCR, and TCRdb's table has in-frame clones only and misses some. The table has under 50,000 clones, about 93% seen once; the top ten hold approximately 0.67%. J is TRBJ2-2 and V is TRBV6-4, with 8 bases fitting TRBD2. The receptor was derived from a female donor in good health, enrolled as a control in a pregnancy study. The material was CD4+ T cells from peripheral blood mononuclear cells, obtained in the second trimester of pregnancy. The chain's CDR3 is CASSVGTSGTTGELFF. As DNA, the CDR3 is TGTGCCAGCAGTGTAGGCACTAGCGGAACCACCGGGGAGCTGTTTTTT.